This T cell receptor (beta chain) was found in a study of T cell clonality in common variable immunodeficiency. Study-wide findings and caveats: Compared with healthy controls, CVID subjects showed increased TCRbeta clonality, mostly in about a third.

Profiled with immunoSEQ multiplex PCR; TCRdb holds only in-frame clones, not every one. The repertoire consists of about 40,000 clones, none detected only once. In germline, CDR1 is SQVTM, CDR2 ANQGSEA. Trimming took off 3 bases at V and 5 bases at J, with 23 bases between the two ends. CDR3 length: 17 residues. This clone was observed at least ten times. What it binds is unknown. The CDR3 goes on 3 residues after the read ends, and that part is filled in from the germline J gene. Each donor provided about 4.5 to 9 ml of heparinized whole blood. The source material was peripheral blood mononuclear cells. The chain uses TRBV29-1 and TRBJ2-1, with D possibly being TRBD2 (6 bases). This sequence originates from a person aged 18-69 years in good health. CDR3 DNA, as far as it was read: TGCAGCGTTGACCCGGGGGTGGCTTTTGGGATTAACAATGAG. Its protein product is CSVDPGVAFGINNE. The full CDR3 sequence reads CSVDPGVAFGINNEQFF.